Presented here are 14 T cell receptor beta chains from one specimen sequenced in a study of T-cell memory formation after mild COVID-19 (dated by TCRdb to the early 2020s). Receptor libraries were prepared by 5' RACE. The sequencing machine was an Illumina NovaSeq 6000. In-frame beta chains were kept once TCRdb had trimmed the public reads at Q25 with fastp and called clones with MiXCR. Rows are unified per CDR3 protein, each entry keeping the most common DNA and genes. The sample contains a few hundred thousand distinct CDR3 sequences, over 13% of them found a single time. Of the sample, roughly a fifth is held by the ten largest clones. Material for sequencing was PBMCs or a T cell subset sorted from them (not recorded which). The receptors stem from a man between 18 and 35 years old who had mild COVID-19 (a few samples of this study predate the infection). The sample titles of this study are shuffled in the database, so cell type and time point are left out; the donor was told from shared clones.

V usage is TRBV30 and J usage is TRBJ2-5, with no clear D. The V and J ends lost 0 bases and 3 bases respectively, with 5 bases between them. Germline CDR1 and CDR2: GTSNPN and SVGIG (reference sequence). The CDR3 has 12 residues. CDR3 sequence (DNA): TGTGCCTGGAGTGTAGGAGAAGAGACCCAGTACTTC. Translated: CAWSVGEETQYF.

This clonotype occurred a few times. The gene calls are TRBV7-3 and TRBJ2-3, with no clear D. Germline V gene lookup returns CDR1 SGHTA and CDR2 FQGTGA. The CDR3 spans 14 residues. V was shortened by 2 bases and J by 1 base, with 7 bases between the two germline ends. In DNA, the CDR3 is TGTGCCAGCAGCTTACTTGACGGCACAGATACGCAGTATTTT. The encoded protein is CASSLLDGTDTQYF.

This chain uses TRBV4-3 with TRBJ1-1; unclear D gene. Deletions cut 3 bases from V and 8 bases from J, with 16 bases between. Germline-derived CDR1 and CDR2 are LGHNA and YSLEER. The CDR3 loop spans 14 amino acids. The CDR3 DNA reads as TGCGCCAGCAGCCAGACAACGGCGGGGTACGAAGCTTTCTTT. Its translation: CASSQTTAGYEAFF.

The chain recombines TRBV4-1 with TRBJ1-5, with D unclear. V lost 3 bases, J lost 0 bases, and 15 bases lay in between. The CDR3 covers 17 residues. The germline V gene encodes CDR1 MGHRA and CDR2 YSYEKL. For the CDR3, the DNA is TGCGCCAGCAGCCATCACGTGCGGGAAAGTAGCAATCAGCCCCAGCATTTT. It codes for CASSHHVRESSNQPQHF.

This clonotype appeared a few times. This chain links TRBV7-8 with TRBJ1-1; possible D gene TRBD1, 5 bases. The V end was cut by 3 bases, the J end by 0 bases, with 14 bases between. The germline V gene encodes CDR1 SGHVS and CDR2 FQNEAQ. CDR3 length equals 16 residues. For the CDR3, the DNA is TGTGCCAGCAGCTTGGGGCCTGAGGGGTTGAACACTGAAGCTTTCTTT. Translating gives CASSLGPEGLNTEAFF.

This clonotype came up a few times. The CDR3 spells CASSYSPYTQPQHF. The CDR3 DNA follows: TGTGCCAGCAGTTACTCGCCGTACACTCAGCCCCAGCATTTT. The genes are TRBV6-6 and TRBJ1-5; no reliable D call. The germline V gene encodes CDR1 MNHNY and CDR2 SVGAGI (reference sequence). Trimming removed 0 bases from V and 6 bases from J, with 9 bases in between. The CDR3 totals 14 residues.

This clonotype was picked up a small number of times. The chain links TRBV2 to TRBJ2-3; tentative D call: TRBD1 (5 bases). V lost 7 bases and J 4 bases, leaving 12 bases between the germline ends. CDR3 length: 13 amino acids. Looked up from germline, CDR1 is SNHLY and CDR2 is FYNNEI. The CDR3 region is CASKGLEADTQYF. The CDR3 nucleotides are TGTGCCAGCAAGGGGCTAGAAGCAGATACGCAGTATTTT.

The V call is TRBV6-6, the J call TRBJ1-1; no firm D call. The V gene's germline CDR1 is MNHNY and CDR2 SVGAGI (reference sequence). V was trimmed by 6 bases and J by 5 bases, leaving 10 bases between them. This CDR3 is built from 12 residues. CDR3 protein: CASRLRVTEAFF. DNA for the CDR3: TGTGCCAGCAGATTAAGGGTTACTGAAGCTTTCTTT.

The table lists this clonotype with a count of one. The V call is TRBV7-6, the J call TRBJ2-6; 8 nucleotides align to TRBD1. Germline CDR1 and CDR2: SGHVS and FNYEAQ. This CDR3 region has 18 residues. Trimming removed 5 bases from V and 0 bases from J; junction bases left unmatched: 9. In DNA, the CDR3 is TGTGCCAGCAGCCCATGGACAGGGTTTTACTCTGGGGCCAACGTCCTGACTTTC. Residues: CASSPWTGFYSGANVLTF. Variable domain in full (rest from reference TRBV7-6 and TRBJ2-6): GAGVSQSPRYKVTKRGQDVALRCDPISGHVSLYWYRQALGQGPEFLTYFNYEAQQDKSGLPNDRFSAERPEGSISTLTIQRTEQRDSAMYRCASSPWTGFYSGANVLTFGAGSRLTVL.

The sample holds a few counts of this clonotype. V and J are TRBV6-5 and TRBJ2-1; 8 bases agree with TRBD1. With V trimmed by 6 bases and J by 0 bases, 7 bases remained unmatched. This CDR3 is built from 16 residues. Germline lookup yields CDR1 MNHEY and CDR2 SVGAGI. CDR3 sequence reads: CASRRQGSSSYNEQFF. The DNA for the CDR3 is TGTGCCAGCAGACGACAGGGGTCAAGCTCCTACAATGAGCAGTTCTTC.

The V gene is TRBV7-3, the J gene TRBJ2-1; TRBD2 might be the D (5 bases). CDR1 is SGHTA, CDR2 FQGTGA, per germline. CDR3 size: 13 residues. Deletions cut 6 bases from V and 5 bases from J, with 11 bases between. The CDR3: CASSIGVNNEQFF. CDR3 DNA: TGTGCCAGCAGTATCGGGGTGAACAATGAGCAGTTCTTC.

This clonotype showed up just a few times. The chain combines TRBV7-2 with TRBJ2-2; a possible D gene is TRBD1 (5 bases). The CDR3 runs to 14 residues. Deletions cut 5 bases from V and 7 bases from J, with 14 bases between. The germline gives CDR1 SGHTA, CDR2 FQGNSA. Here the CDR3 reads CASSIPTENGELFF. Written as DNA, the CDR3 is TGTGCCAGCAGCATACCGACAGAAAACGGGGAGCTGTTTTTT.

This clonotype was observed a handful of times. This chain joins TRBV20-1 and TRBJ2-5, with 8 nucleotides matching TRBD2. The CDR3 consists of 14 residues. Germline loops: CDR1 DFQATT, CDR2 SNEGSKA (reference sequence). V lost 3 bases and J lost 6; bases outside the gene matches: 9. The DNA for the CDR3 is TGCAGTGCTAGTAAGACTAGCGAGGGGAAGACCCAGTACTTC. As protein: CSASKTSEGKTQYF.

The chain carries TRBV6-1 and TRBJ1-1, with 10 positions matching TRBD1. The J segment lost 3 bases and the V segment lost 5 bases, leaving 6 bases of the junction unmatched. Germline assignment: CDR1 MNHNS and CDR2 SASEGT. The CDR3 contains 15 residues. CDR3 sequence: CASSWDRGKDTEAFF. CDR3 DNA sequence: TGTGCCAGCAGTTGGGACAGGGGAAAGGACACTGAAGCTTTCTTT.